This entry is about one TCR beta chain. The antigen is not known. This record belongs to a study of shared clonotypes between healthy human individuals. Produced via immunoSEQ multiplex PCR; TCRdb's table is partial and in-frame only. The sample contains around 2,000,000 clones, 85% to 95% of which appear only once. Findings and limits, study-wide: On the whole, naive subsets had larger estimated richness than memory subsets had.

Splitting of CD4+ cells produced CD45RA+ naive and CD45RA-negative memory subsets. V lost 4 bases to trimming and J lost 4 bases; unmatched junction nucleotides: 6. The CDR3 has 16 residues. The germline gives CDR1 SGHRS, CDR2 YFSETQ. The source is a man aged 18 to 35 in good health. V usage is TRBV5-1 and J usage is TRBJ2-1; 12 bases match TRBD2. The specimen was naive CD4+ T cells sorted from blood. Subset denoted: CD45RA+ positively selected. In nucleotides, the CDR3 is TGCGCCAGCAGCCCTTCCACTAGCGGGGGGTACAATGAGCAGTTCTTC. Translated, it gives CASSPSTSGGYNEQFF.